The subject of this entry is one T cell receptor (beta chain). The CDR3 has 16 amino acids. CDR1 and CDR2 (germline): MGHRA, YSYEKL. V lost 3 bases and J 3 bases, leaving 18 bases between the germline ends. TCRdb fed the 5' RACE reads into MiXCR, producing one record per CDR3 protein. The sample holds about 470,000 distinct CDR3 sequences, roughly 25% seen once. This sample is drawn from a study of T-cell memory formation after mild COVID-19. The material sequenced was PBMCs or a T cell subset sorted from them (not recorded which). The V and J genes are TRBV4-1 and TRBJ2-7, with D tentatively TRBD1 (6 bases). The sequence came from an adult woman who had mild COVID-19 (a few samples of this study predate the infection). Cell type and time point are not known. This chain's CDR3 is CASSHTGQIEIYEQYF. Here the CDR3 DNA reads TGCGCCAGCAGCCATACCGGACAGATTGAAATCTACGAGCAGTACTTC.